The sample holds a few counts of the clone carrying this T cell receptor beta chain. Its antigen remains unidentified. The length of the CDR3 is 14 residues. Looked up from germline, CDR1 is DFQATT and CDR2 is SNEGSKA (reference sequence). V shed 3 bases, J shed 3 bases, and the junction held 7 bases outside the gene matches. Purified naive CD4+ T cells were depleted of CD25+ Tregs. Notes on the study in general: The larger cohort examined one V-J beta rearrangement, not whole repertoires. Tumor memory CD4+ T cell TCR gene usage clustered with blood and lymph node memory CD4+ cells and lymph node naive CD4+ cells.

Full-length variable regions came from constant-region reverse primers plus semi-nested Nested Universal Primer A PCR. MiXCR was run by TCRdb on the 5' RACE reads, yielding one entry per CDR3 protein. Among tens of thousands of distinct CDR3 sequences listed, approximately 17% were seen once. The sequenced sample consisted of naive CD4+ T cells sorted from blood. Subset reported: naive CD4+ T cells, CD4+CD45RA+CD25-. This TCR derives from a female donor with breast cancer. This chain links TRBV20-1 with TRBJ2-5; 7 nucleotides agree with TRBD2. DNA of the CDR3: TGCAGTGCTAGGGTCCTAGCGGAAAAAGAGACCCAGTACTTC. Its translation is CSARVLAEKETQYF.